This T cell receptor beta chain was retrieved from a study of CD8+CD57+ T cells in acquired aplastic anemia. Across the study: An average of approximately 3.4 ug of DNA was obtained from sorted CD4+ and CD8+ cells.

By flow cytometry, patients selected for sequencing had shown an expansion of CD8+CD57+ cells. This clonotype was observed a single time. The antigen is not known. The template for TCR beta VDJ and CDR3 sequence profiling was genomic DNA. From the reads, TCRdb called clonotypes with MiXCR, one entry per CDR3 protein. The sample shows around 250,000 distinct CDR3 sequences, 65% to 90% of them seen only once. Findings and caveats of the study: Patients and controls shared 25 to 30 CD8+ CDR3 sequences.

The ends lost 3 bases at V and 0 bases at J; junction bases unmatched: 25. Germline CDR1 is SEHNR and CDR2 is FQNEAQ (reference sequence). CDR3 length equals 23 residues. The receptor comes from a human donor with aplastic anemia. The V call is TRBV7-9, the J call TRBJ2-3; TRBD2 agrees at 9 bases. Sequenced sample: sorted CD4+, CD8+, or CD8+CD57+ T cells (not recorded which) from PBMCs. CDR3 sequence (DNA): TGTGCCAGCAGCTTCCACAGAAGCAGGGGTAGTCGGGAGCGGGAGGAGAGCACAGATACGCAGTATTTT. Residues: CASSFHRSRGSREREESTDTQYF.